Described below is a single TCR beta chain sequence and its context. This entry comes from a study of T cell changes during pregnancy in multiple sclerosis. Generated by immunoSEQ multiplex PCR, the TCRdb table keeps only in-frame clones and is missing some. The sample has over 80,000 clones; 90% are singletons. The sequencing used peripheral blood, collected in the second trimester of pregnancy. The clonotype comes from a female donor in good health, enrolled as a control in a pregnancy study.

CDR3: CASSHLSGGARGGQFF. CDR3 sequence (DNA): TGTGCCAGCAGCCACCTTAGCGGGGGGGCCCGTGGAGGGCAGTTCTTC. The chain combines TRBV5-6 with TRBJ2-1; 11 positions agree with TRBD2. Trimming took 4 bases from V and 12 from J; bases not matched to a gene: 15. Germline V gene lookup returns CDR1 SGHDT and CDR2 YYEEEE. CDR3 length: 16 amino acids.